The present TCR beta chain was sequenced within a study of T cell responses to AZD1222 COVID-19 vaccine. The assay was immunoSEQ multiplex PCR, and TCRdb's table has in-frame clones only and misses some. Of around 110,000 clones listed, about 90% are singletons. The sequence came from an adult in good health. Material: peripheral blood, obtained on day 0 of AZD1222 vaccination.

Here the CDR3 DNA reads TGTGCCTGGAGTGTGGGGGATACGCAGTATTTT. Protein: CAWSVGDTQYF. This sequence joins TRBV30 and TRBJ2-3; D is ambiguous. Germline CDR1 GTSNPN, CDR2 SVGIG (reference sequence). CDR3 length: 11 amino acids. Trimming stripped 0 bases from V and 6 bases from J, with 4 bases between. Complete variable domain (other parts from reference TRBV30 and TRBJ2-3): SQTIHQWPATLVQPVGSPLSLECTVEGTSNPNLYWYRQAAGRGLQLLFYSVGIGQISSEVPQNLSASRPQDRQFILSSKKLLLSDSGFYLCAWSVGDTQYFGPGTRLTVL.